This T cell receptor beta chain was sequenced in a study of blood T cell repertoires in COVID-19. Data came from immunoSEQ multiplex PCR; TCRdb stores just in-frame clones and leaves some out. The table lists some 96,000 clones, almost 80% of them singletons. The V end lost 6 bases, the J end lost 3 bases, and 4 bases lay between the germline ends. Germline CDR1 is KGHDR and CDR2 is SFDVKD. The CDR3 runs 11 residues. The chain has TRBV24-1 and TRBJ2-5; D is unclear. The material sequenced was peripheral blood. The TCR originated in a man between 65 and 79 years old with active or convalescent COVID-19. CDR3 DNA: TGTGCCACCAGTCAAAAAGAGACCCAGTACTTC. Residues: CATSQKETQYF.